Listed below are T cell receptor beta chains from one sample, sequenced in a study of blood T cell repertoires in COVID-19. The method was immunoSEQ multiplex PCR; TCRdb's version includes in-frame clones alone and lacks a portion of them. The table lists roughly 500,000 clones, 75% to 90% of them singletons. Source material: peripheral blood. All receptors derive from a human donor in a cohort sampled during active COVID-19. Each CDR3 is given with its conserved first and last residue. The order of the fields is V gene, J gene, clone size, D gene, CDR3 DNA, CDR3 protein. The D gene is left open where the match is weak. Rows give clone size only sometimes, using once, few, many, or a class for an expanded clone.

V gene: TRBV12-3/TRBV12-4; J gene: TRBJ1-3; clone size: NA; D gene: NA; CDR3 DNA: TGTGCCAGCAGTTTAGCGTCGGACACCATATATTTT; CDR3 protein: CASSLASDTIYF
V gene: TRBV28; J gene: TRBJ2-3; clone size: NA; D gene: TRBD1; CDR3 DNA: TGTGCCAGCCGCATATTAGAGACAGGGGGCCGGGATACGCAGTATTTT; CDR3 protein: CASRILETGGRDTQYF
V gene: TRBV29-1; J gene: TRBJ1-4; clone size: NA; D gene: TRBD1; CDR3 DNA: TGCAGCGCCGTGACAGGGGGCGGGGAAAAACTGTTTTTT; CDR3 protein: CSAVTGGGEKLFF
V gene: TRBV4-1; J gene: TRBJ2-7; clone size: once; D gene: NA; CDR3 DNA: TGCGCCAGCAGCCAAGAAGAAGTAGCGAGGAGCTCCTACGAGCAGTACTTC; CDR3 protein: CASSQEEVARSSYEQYF
V gene: TRBV3-1/TRBV3-2; J gene: TRBJ1-3; clone size: NA; D gene: TRBD1; CDR3 DNA: TGTGCCAGCAGCCGACAGGGCTCTGGAAACACCATATATTTT; CDR3 protein: CASSRQGSGNTIYF
V gene: TRBV19; J gene: TRBJ1-4; clone size: NA; D gene: TRBD1; CDR3 DNA: TGTGCCAGTACGCCCTACCGGGACAGGACCTCAACTAATGAAAAACTGTTTTTT; CDR3 protein: CASTPYRDRTSTNEKLFF
V gene: TRBV7-3; J gene: TRBJ2-1; clone size: NA; D gene: TRBD2; CDR3 DNA: TGTGCCAGCAGCTTAATAGCCGGGTCTAGCGGGAGCTCCTACAATGAGCAGTTCTTC; CDR3 protein: CASSLIAGSSGSSYNEQFF
V gene: TRBV5-5; J gene: TRBJ2-1; clone size: NA; D gene: NA; CDR3 DNA: TGTGCCAGCAGCTTGGCGCGGCGAAATGAGCAGTTCTTC; CDR3 protein: CASSLARRNEQFF
V gene: TRBV27; J gene: TRBJ2-1; clone size: NA; D gene: TRBD2; CDR3 DNA: TGTGCCAGCAGTTTATCGAATTGGAAGCGGGAGGACTCCTACAATGAGCAGTTCTTC; CDR3 protein: CASSLSNWKREDSYNEQFF
V gene: TRBV7-9; J gene: TRBJ2-7; clone size: few; D gene: NA; CDR3 DNA: TGTGCCAGCAGCTTAGAGGGGGGGTCCCGCTTGGAGCAGTACTTC; CDR3 protein: CASSLEGGSRLEQYF
V gene: TRBV18; J gene: TRBJ2-5; clone size: NA; D gene: NA; CDR3 DNA: TGTGCCAGCTCAACGGTCTCCGGGACCCAGTACTTC; CDR3 protein: CASSTVSGTQYF
V gene: TRBV7-8; J gene: TRBJ2-1; clone size: NA; D gene: NA; CDR3 DNA: TGTGCCAGCAGCCTCGGCGGGAACCTGGATGAGCAGTTCTTC; CDR3 protein: CASSLGGNLDEQFF
V gene: TRBV27; J gene: TRBJ2-1; clone size: NA; D gene: NA; CDR3 DNA: TGTGCCAGCAGTTTATCGAAAGGGGGGCCCGGACAGGCATACAATGAGCAGTTCTTC; CDR3 protein: CASSLSKGGPGQAYNEQFF
V gene: TRBV5-6; J gene: TRBJ1-2; clone size: NA; D gene: TRBD1; CDR3 DNA: TGTGCCAGCAGCCGGGGGACAGGGAATGGCTACACCTTC; CDR3 protein: CASSRGTGNGYTF
V gene: TRBV28; J gene: TRBJ1-4; clone size: NA; D gene: TRBD1; CDR3 DNA: TGTGCCACCGCGAAAGGACAGGGGAAATCTGAAAAACTGTTTTTT; CDR3 protein: CATAKGQGKSEKLFF
V gene: TRBV3-1/TRBV3-2; J gene: TRBJ2-2; clone size: NA; D gene: NA; CDR3 DNA: TGTGCCAGCAGCCTGGGACGGGGGTACACCGGGGAGCTGTTTTTT; CDR3 protein: CASSLGRGYTGELFF
V gene: TRBV19; J gene: TRBJ1-5; clone size: NA; D gene: NA; CDR3 DNA: TGTGCCAGTAGTATAGTCAGGAACCTTGATCAGCCCCAGCATTTT; CDR3 protein: CASSIVRNLDQPQHF
V gene: TRBV24-1; J gene: TRBJ2-1; clone size: NA; D gene: NA; CDR3 DNA: TGTGCCACCAGTGATCACCGACAGGGGAGGGCTGAGCAGTTCTTC; CDR3 protein: CATSDHRQGRAEQFF
V gene: TRBV6-5; J gene: TRBJ1-5; clone size: NA; D gene: NA; CDR3 DNA: TGTGCCAGCAGAGACGCGCTAGGACTTCCCCAGCATTTT; CDR3 protein: CASRDALGLPQHF
V gene: TRBV30; J gene: TRBJ2-5; clone size: NA; D gene: TRBD2; CDR3 DNA: TGTGCCTGGGCCAGCGGGGGAGGACCCACGACCCAGTACTTC; CDR3 protein: CAWASGGGPTTQYF
V gene: TRBV27; J gene: TRBJ2-7; clone size: NA; D gene: TRBD1; CDR3 DNA: TGTGCCAGCAGGGGACAGGGTCAGAACGAGCAGTACTTC; CDR3 protein: CASRGQGQNEQYF
V gene: TRBV7-9; J gene: TRBJ2-1; clone size: NA; D gene: TRBD2; CDR3 DNA: TGTGCCAGCAGCTTCCGGCGGACTAGCATGGGTGAGCAGTTCTTC; CDR3 protein: CASSFRRTSMGEQFF
V gene: TRBV19; J gene: TRBJ2-4; clone size: NA; D gene: NA; CDR3 DNA: TGTGCCAGTAGTGATCAGGGGGCCAAAAACATTCAGTACTTC; CDR3 protein: CASSDQGAKNIQYF
V gene: TRBV6-5; J gene: TRBJ2-1; clone size: NA; D gene: NA; CDR3 DNA: TGTGCCAGCAGCCCCGTGGGGGCGTACAATGAGCAGTTCTTC; CDR3 protein: CASSPVGAYNEQFF
V gene: TRBV10-3; J gene: TRBJ1-2; clone size: NA; D gene: NA; CDR3 DNA: TGTGCCATCAGCACAGGGTATGGCTACACCTTC; CDR3 protein: CAISTGYGYTF
V gene: TRBV7-3; J gene: TRBJ2-5; clone size: NA; D gene: NA; CDR3 DNA: TGTGCCAGCAGCTTAAATTCGGACGGGGACCAGTACTTC; CDR3 protein: CASSLNSDGDQYF
V gene: TRBV6-1; J gene: TRBJ2-6; clone size: NA; D gene: TRBD1; CDR3 DNA: TGTGCCAGCAGTGGGGGACAGGGGTCCCTTGGGGCCAACGTCCTGACTTTC; CDR3 protein: CASSGGQGSLGANVLTF
V gene: TRBV27; J gene: TRBJ1-3; clone size: NA; D gene: NA; CDR3 DNA: TGTGCCAGCAGTTCTCTATTCCAGGGCCCTGGAAACACCATATATTTT; CDR3 protein: CASSSLFQGPGNTIYF
V gene: TRBV7-2; J gene: TRBJ2-1; clone size: NA; D gene: TRBD2; CDR3 DNA: TGTGCCAGCAGCAGAGCCGGGACTAGTCTTTTAAATGAGCAGTTCTTC; CDR3 protein: CASSRAGTSLLNEQFF
V gene: TRBV5-6; J gene: TRBJ1-1; clone size: once; D gene: NA; CDR3 DNA: TGTGCCAGCAGCTTCAGGGGATTGAACACTGAAGCTTTCTTT; CDR3 protein: CASSFRGLNTEAFF
V gene: TRBV10-3; J gene: TRBJ2-1; clone size: NA; D gene: NA; CDR3 DNA: TGTGCCATCAGTGAGTCCGTTGAGGGAGGAAATGAGCAGTTCTTC; CDR3 protein: CAISESVEGGNEQFF
V gene: TRBV6-1; J gene: TRBJ1-2; clone size: once; D gene: NA; CDR3 DNA: TGTGCCAGCAGTGAAGCGGTCTCGGTCTATGGCTACACCTTC; CDR3 protein: CASSEAVSVYGYTF
V gene: TRBV12-3/TRBV12-4; J gene: TRBJ1-1; clone size: NA; D gene: NA; CDR3 DNA: TGTGCCAGCAGGGCCGGGGGAAACACTGAAGCTTTCTTT; CDR3 protein: CASRAGGNTEAFF
V gene: TRBV5-6; J gene: TRBJ2-7; clone size: NA; D gene: TRBD1; CDR3 DNA: TGTGCCAGCAGCTTCGACCCGACAGGGATGAGCTACGAGCAGTACTTC; CDR3 protein: CASSFDPTGMSYEQYF
V gene: TRBV5-6; J gene: TRBJ2-3; clone size: NA; D gene: TRBD2; CDR3 DNA: TGTGCCAGCAGCCCCCGGGAGGGGTACACAGATACGCAGTATTTT; CDR3 protein: CASSPREGYTDTQYF